This is a list of T cell receptor beta chains from one sample in a study of control samples from healthy donors and cancer patients. Clones were read by immunoSEQ multiplex PCR, and TCRdb kept only the in-frame ones, dropping some. Here the sample spans some 98,000 clones, roughly 83% being singletons. Material: PBMCs. The receptors originated from a man between 65 and 85 years old with lung cancer. The CDR3 runs from the conserved cysteine through the conserved F or W. The D gene is left open where the match is weak. The size entry is marked missing in some rows and otherwise reads once, few, many or a size class.

j_gene | d_gene | abundance | v_gene | CDR3aa | CDR3nt
TRBJ2-1 | TRBD2 | few | TRBV29-1 | CSGRTSGYNEQFF | TGCAGCGGTCGGACTAGCGGGTACAATGAGCAGTTCTTC
TRBJ2-5 | - | - | TRBV10-2 | CASTLGETQYF | TGCGCCAGCACCTTAGGGGAGACCCAGTACTTC
TRBJ1-5 | - | - | TRBV30 | CAWSTGTAGFGPQHF | TGTGCCTGGAGTACCGGGACCGCCGGTTTCGGGCCCCAGCATTTT
TRBJ1-2 | TRBD1 | - | TRBV11-2 | CASSPPSGRGNGYTF | TGTGCCAGCAGCCCCCCATCTGGCAGGGGGAATGGCTACACCTTC
TRBJ2-1 | TRBD1 | - | TRBV29-1 | CSVVPGQVSYNEQFF | TGCAGCGTTGTTCCGGGACAGGTCTCCTACAATGAGCAGTTCTTC
TRBJ2-1 | TRBD1 | - | TRBV11-2 | CASSLLTGYNEQFF | TGTGCCAGCAGCTTGTTGACAGGGTACAATGAGCAGTTCTTC
TRBJ1-2 | - | - | TRBV15 | CATSRRTNYGYTF | TGTGCCACCAGCAGACGGACTAACTATGGCTACACCTTC
TRBJ1-1 | - | - | TRBV12-5 | CASGPALNTEAFF | TGTGCTAGTGGCCCGGCTTTGAACACTGAAGCTTTCTTT
TRBJ1-2 | - | - | TRBV27 | CASLGKENYGYTF | TGTGCCAGCCTCGGCAAGGAGAACTATGGCTACACCTTC
TRBJ1-1 | - | - | TRBV7-8 | CASSPDRRLTMNTEAFF | TGTGCCAGCAGCCCCGACAGGCGCCTAACGATGAACACTGAAGCTTTCTTT
TRBJ2-1 | - | - | TRBV21-1 | CASSKSSRAPRGNEQFF | TGTGCCAGCAGCAAAAGCAGCCGGGCCCCTCGAGGCAATGAGCAGTTCTTC
TRBJ2-7 | - | - | TRBV6-5 | CASMYGEQYF | TGTGCCAGCATGTATGGCGAGCAGTACTTC
TRBJ1-6 | TRBD1 | - | TRBV9 | CASSDRGARSSPLHF | TGTGCCAGCAGCGACAGGGGAGCCCGAAGTTCACCCCTCCACTTT
TRBJ2-4 | - | - | TRBV7-2 | CASSPPPKNIQYF | TGTGCCAGCAGCCCTCCCCCCAAAAACATTCAGTACTTC
TRBJ2-4 | - | few | TRBV12-3/TRBV12-4 | CASSYPGQNIQYF | TGTGCCAGCAGTTATCCGGGCCAAAACATTCAGTACTTC
TRBJ1-4 | - | - | TRBV6-5 | CASRTRDLHEKLFF | TGTGCCAGCAGGACCCGGGACCTCCACGAAAAACTGTTTTTT
TRBJ2-5 | - | - | TRBV24-1 | CATSDLGQKQETQYF | TGTGCCACCAGTGATTTGGGACAGAAGCAAGAGACCCAGTACTTC
TRBJ1-3 | - | - | TRBV19 | CASSPDRTFISGNTIYF | TGTGCCAGTAGCCCCGACAGAACCTTCATCTCTGGAAACACCATATATTTT
TRBJ1-6 | TRBD1 | few | TRBV6-5 | CASSPGTAHSPLHF | TGTGCCAGCAGTCCCGGGACAGCACATTCACCCCTCCACTTT
TRBJ2-5 | - | - | TRBV5-1 | CASSSNPRKETQYF | TGCGCCAGCAGCTCGAACCCACGGAAAGAGACCCAGTACTTC
TRBJ1-2 | - | - | TRBV28 | CASSLVLGPEYTF | TGTGCCAGCAGTTTAGTATTGGGCCCCGAATACACCTTC
TRBJ2-2 | - | - | TRBV5-1 | CASSLRLDTGELFF | TGCGCCAGCAGCTTGCGACTCGACACCGGGGAGCTGTTTTTT
TRBJ2-1 | - | - | TRBV27 | CASSPDWRGEQFF | TGTGCCAGCAGTCCCGACTGGCGAGGTGAGCAGTTCTTC
TRBJ2-3 | - | - | TRBV5-4 | CASSLGGFTDTQYF | TGTGCCAGCAGCTTGGGGGGCTTCACAGATACGCAGTATTTT
TRBJ2-3 | - | - | TRBV6-5 | CASSYSHSRSDTQYF | TGTGCCAGCAGTTACTCGCACAGCCGGTCAGATACGCAGTATTTT
TRBJ2-7 | - | - | TRBV5-1 | CASSPGTLGEQYF | TGCGCCAGCAGCCCAGGGACCCTTGGCGAGCAGTACTTC
TRBJ2-1 | TRBD1 | few | TRBV28 | CASSLTGMSSYNEQFF | TGTGCCAGCAGCCTGACAGGGATGAGCTCCTACAATGAGCAGTTCTTC
TRBJ1-1 | - | - | TRBV6-1 | CASSEGLSGMEAFF | TGTGCCAGCAGTGAAGGATTGAGTGGCATGGAAGCTTTCTTT
TRBJ2-6 | - | - | TRBV5-5 | CASSRSSGANVLTF | TGTGCCAGCAGCAGAAGCTCTGGGGCCAACGTCCTGACTTTC
TRBJ2-2 | - | - | TRBV5-8 | CASSPTNRAGELFF | TGTGCCAGCAGCCCCACAAACAGGGCCGGGGAGCTGTTTTTT
TRBJ1-1 | TRBD1 | once | TRBV11-2 | CASSWRVDRGRNTEAFF | TGTGCCAGCAGCTGGCGCGTAGACAGGGGGCGGAACACTGAAGCTTTCTTT
TRBJ1-6 | - | once | TRBV21-1 | CASSKAPGQGSNSPLHF | TGTGCCAGCAGCAAAGCCCCGGGACAGGGTTCTAATTCACCCCTCCACTTT
TRBJ1-2 | - | - | TRBV5-6 | CASSLWGIPNYGYTF | TGTGCCAGCAGCTTGTGGGGCATCCCTAACTATGGCTACACCTTC
TRBJ2-6 | - | - | TRBV19 | CASRISGANVLTF | TGTGCCAGTAGAATCTCCGGGGCCAACGTCCTGACTTTC
TRBJ2-3 | - | - | TRBV30 | CAWRLARGFTDTQYF | TGTGCCTGGAGGTTAGCTAGGGGGTTTACAGATACGCAGTATTTT
TRBJ1-2 | TRBD1 | - | TRBV15 | CATSRPGTGVNYGYTF | TGTGCCACCAGCAGGCCCGGGACAGGGGTGAACTATGGCTACACCTTC
TRBJ2-1 | - | - | TRBV4-1 | CASSQEVRGLSSYNEQFF | TGCGCCAGCAGCCAAGAAGTCAGGGGACTAAGCTCCTACAATGAGCAGTTCTTC
TRBJ2-2 | - | - | TRBV30 | CALKAQGAAGELFF | TGTGCCTTAAAAGCCCAGGGTGCCGCCGGGGAGCTGTTTTTT
TRBJ1-1 | TRBD1 | few | TRBV5-1 | CASSSGQGKTEAFF | TGCGCCAGCAGCTCGGGACAGGGAAAGACTGAAGCTTTCTTT
TRBJ2-1 | TRBD2 | - | TRBV9 | CASSVLTSGGEQFF | TGTGCCAGCAGCGTTCTGACTAGCGGGGGTGAGCAGTTCTTC
TRBJ1-1 | - | once | TRBV7-2 | CASSLAPARNTEAFF | TGTGCCAGCAGCTTAGCGCCCGCCAGGAACACTGAAGCTTTCTTT
TRBJ2-2 | TRBD1 | - | TRBV24-1 | CATSDRDRGRTGELFF | TGTGCCACCAGTGACCGGGACAGGGGACGCACCGGGGAGCTGTTTTTT
TRBJ1-2 | - | many | TRBV27 | CASSLSTGLEGYTF | TGTGCCAGCAGTTTATCGACCGGGCTGGAGGGCTACACCTTC
TRBJ1-2 | TRBD1 | once | TRBV5-6 | CASSLGQGRNLYSYTF | TGTGCCAGCAGCTTAGGACAGGGGCGAAATCTGTATAGCTACACCTTC
TRBJ2-3 | TRBD2 | - | TRBV5-1 | CASSWGTSGTDTQYF | TGCGCCAGCAGCTGGGGGACTAGCGGGACAGATACGCAGTATTTT
TRBJ1-3 | - | - | TRBV29-1 | CSVRTSSGNTIYF | TGCAGCGTCAGGACGAGCTCTGGAAACACCATATATTTT
TRBJ1-4 | TRBD1 | - | TRBV27 | CASSLSPQGGGKLFF | TGTGCCAGCAGTTTATCCCCCCAGGGGGGAGGCAAACTGTTTTTT
TRBJ1-2 | - | - | TRBV24-1 | CATSDSGRGYGYTF | TGTGCCACCAGTGATTCTGGGAGGGGGTATGGCTACACCTTC
TRBJ2-7 | TRBD2 | - | TRBV6-2/TRBV6-3 | CASSSAGGGSYEQYF | TGTGCCAGCAGTTCAGCGGGGGGGGGCTCCTACGAGCAGTACTTC
TRBJ2-4 | - | - | TRBV9 | CASSVGAQGREAIQYF | TGTGCCAGCAGCGTAGGGGCCCAGGGCAGGGAGGCCATTCAGTACTTC
TRBJ2-2 | - | - | TRBV29-1 | CSVSQGTGELFF | TGCAGCGTTTCACAGGGAACCGGGGAGCTGTTTTTT
TRBJ2-3 | TRBD2 | - | TRBV9 | CASSPRTSGWEDTQYF | TGTGCCAGCAGCCCTCGGACTAGCGGGTGGGAAGATACGCAGTATTTT
TRBJ1-1 | - | - | TRBV30 | CAWIGNRNEAFF | TGTGCCTGGATCGGGAACAGGAATGAAGCTTTCTTT
TRBJ1-2 | - | - | TRBV18 | CASSYKGANYGYTF | TGTGCCAGCTCATATAAGGGAGCCAACTATGGCTACACCTTC
TRBJ2-2 | TRBD2 | once | TRBV11-2 | CASSAGVNTGELFF | TGTGCCAGCTCGGCGGGGGTTAACACCGGGGAGCTGTTTTTT